This TCR beta chain was identified during a study of molecular identifiers for immune sequencing clone quantification. Study at large: Five portions were made in replicates from RNA of roughly 20,000 or 100,000 naive CD8 cells, and four underwent sequencing.

This clonotype was seen more than once but under ten times. TCRdb reanalysed the PCR reads using MiXCR and keeps one entry per CDR3 protein. The sample consists of some 580,000 distinct CDR3 sequences, around 25% of them appearing once. This CDR3 region has 15 residues. Germline values: CDR1 GTSNPN, CDR2 SVGIG (reference sequence). The germline V and J ends were trimmed by 5 bases and 1 base, with 17 bases remaining between them. The clonotype was recovered from a human donor in good health. Some libraries in this study had Jurkat cell RNA spiked in. The rearrangement joins TRBV30 to TRBJ2-5, with D perhaps assigned TRBD1 or TRBD2 (6 bases each). Sequenced sample: naive CD8+ T cells from blood, with Jurkat cell RNA spiked in. Sample subset: FACS-sorted CD8+CD4-CCR7+CD45RA+ naive T cells. CDR3 coding DNA: TGTGCCTGGGGAGGGGACAAAATCCCCCAAGAGACCCAGTACTTC. This encodes CAWGGDKIPQETQYF. Supplemented by reference TRBV30 and TRBJ2-5, the full variable domain reads SQTIHQWPATLVQPVGSPLSLECTVEGTSNPNLYWYRQAAGRGLQLLFYSVGIGQISSEVPQNLSASRPQDRQFILSSKKLLLSDSGFYLCAWGGDKIPQETQYFGPGTRLLVL.